What follows are 31 T cell receptor beta chains derived from one specimen sequenced in a study of vaccination and CD4 T cells after COVID-19. Time point defined: late sampling 161 to 241 days after vaccination in a few convalescent patients. Treatment noted: 10-day PBMC culture with coronavirus spike peptide pools or control peptides (ViraFEST assay). Once obtained from cultured CD4+ T cells, the DNA was sequenced using the Oncomine TCR Beta short-read assay. TCRdb fed the PCR reads into MiXCR, producing one record per CDR3 protein. Seen here are some 21,000 distinct CDR3 sequences, about half observed once, and the top ten hold about 13%. Antigens of these TCRs are unknown. The sequenced sample was CD4+ T cells from blood, cultured in vitro, obtained about 7 months after SARS-CoV-2 vaccination. The receptor source for this set is a human donor who had recovered from COVID-19.

This clonotype was picked up a small number of times. The genes are TRBV6-1 and TRBJ1-6, with D possibly TRBD1 on 6 matching bases. Trimming left V 2 bases short and J 6 bases short, with 14 bases between. The CDR3 consists of 16 residues. Germline CDR1 is MNHNS and CDR2 is SASEGT. The CDR3 sequence: CASSEPTGSLNSPLHF. The CDR3 DNA sequence: TGTGCCAGCAGTGAACCTACAGGGTCCCTTAATTCACCCCTCCACTTT.

The chain links TRBV7-9 to TRBJ1-2; D perhaps matches TRBD1 (6 bases). Germline CDR1 is SEHNR and CDR2 is FQNEAQ (reference sequence). The CDR3 contains 16 residues. Trimming pared 4 bases from V and 0 bases from J, leaving 15 bases between. The DNA for the CDR3 is TGTGCCAGCAGCTCGGACAGCGGCACAGCTAACTATGGCTACACCTTC. Protein product: CASSSDSGTANYGYTF.

The chain has TRBV7-2 and TRBJ2-1; 8 bases match TRBD2. The CDR3 is made up of 15 amino acids. Germline V lookup: CDR1 SGHTA, CDR2 FQGNSA. The V gene end was trimmed by 5 bases and the J gene end by 5 bases; junction bases not matched to a gene: 8. The CDR3 region is CASSRLAKRNNEQFF. For the CDR3, the DNA is TGTGCCAGCAGCCGACTAGCGAAGAGGAACAATGAGCAGTTCTTC.

V is TRBV5-6 and J is TRBJ2-5; unclear D gene. Germline V gives CDR1 SGHDT, CDR2 YYEEEE. V lost 3 bases and J 9 bases, leaving 12 bases between the germline ends. The CDR3 loop spans 12 amino acids. The CDR3 nucleotides read TGTGCCAGCAGCTCCCAGCCAACGGCCCAGTACTTC. Translation gives CASSSQPTAQYF.

V usage is TRBV25-1 and J usage is TRBJ1-1; TRBD1 is a possible D gene (5 bases). V lost 6 bases and J 4 bases, leaving 24 bases between the germline ends. This CDR3 has 17 amino acids. Looked up from germline, CDR1 is MGHDK and CDR2 is SYGVNS. The CDR3 nucleotides are TGTGCCAGCAGCTGGGGAACAGTAAGGGGTAGGACCACTGAAGCTTTCTTT. It is translated as CASSWGTVRGRTTEAFF.

This clonotype was observed a handful of times. In DNA form, the CDR3 reads TGTGCCAGTTCGCTAGGTTACGAGCAGTACTTC. Its protein product is CASSLGYEQYF. This chain connects TRBV5-3 to TRBJ2-7, with D unclear. TRBV5-3 is flagged as an ORF with uncertain function. Trimming left V 8 bases short and J 4 bases short, with 10 bases between. This CDR3 is 11 amino acids long.

The CDR3 bases are TGTGCCAGCAGTGTGCCCGGGACAGGGGAAGAGACCCAGTACTTC. Translated: CASSVPGTGEETQYF. The chain couples TRBV6-1 to TRBJ2-5, with 10 bases fitting TRBD1. The trim removed 4 bases at V and 3 bases at J, leaving 5 bases unmatched. The germline CDR1 and CDR2 sequences are MNHNS and SASEGT. CDR3 length: 15 residues.

The sample holds a few counts of this clonotype. J is TRBJ2-3 and V is TRBV7-3, with D possibly called TRBD1 or TRBD2 (5 bases each). Germline V gives CDR1 SGHTA, CDR2 FQGTGA. This CDR3 is 16 amino acids long. V was shortened by 2 bases and J by 8 bases, with 20 bases between the two germline ends. CDR3 bases: TGTGCCAGCAGCTTACGCCCCGGGACCCTCGGCGGTACGCAGTATTTT. It codes for CASSLRPGTLGGTQYF.

This chain joins TRBV7-2 and TRBJ1-2; 9 positions match TRBD1. This CDR3 comprises 13 residues. V lost 5 bases to trimming and J lost 7 bases; unmatched junction nucleotides: 5. The germline V gene encodes CDR1 SGHTA and CDR2 FQGNSA. DNA for the CDR3: TGTGCCAGCAGCCGGGACAGGGCGGTTGGCTACACCTTC. Its protein product is CASSRDRAVGYTF.

The rearrangement uses TRBV5-1 and TRBJ2-5, with D hard to call. Germline values: CDR1 SGHRS, CDR2 YFSETQ. V was trimmed by 6 bases and J by 4 bases, leaving 7 bases between them. This CDR3 spans 11 amino acids. The CDR3 DNA reads TGCGCCAGCACGGGCGGAGAGACCCAGTACTTC. Its protein is CASTGGETQYF.

This chain's CDR3 is CASSFLGLEQYF. The CDR3 region has the DNA TGTGCCAGCAGTTTTCTGGGCCTCGAGCAGTACTTC. This sequence joins TRBV6-2 or TRBV6-3 and TRBJ2-7; D is ambiguous. Trimming removed 4 bases at V and 6 bases at J, with 10 bases between. CDR3 length: 12 amino acids. Germline loops: CDR1 MNHEY, CDR2 SVGEGT.

This clonotype is categorized as medium-sized. The V call is TRBV20-1, the J call TRBJ2-5; TRBD2 is a possible D gene (6 bases). Germline-derived CDR1 and CDR2 are DFQATT and SNEGSKA (reference sequence). Trimming removed 6 bases at V and 1 base at J, with 12 bases between. The CDR3 runs to 13 residues. The CDR3 DNA reads as TGCAGTGCGGTCCTAGCGAGCCAAGAGACCCAGTACTTC. It codes for CSAVLASQETQYF.

This clonotype has only a few counts. The rearrangement uses TRBV20-1 and TRBJ2-1; 14 bases agree with TRBD2. From germline, CDR1 is DFQATT and CDR2 SNEGSKA (reference sequence). The CDR3 spans 16 residues. The trim removed 3 bases at V and 9 bases at J, leaving 10 bases unmatched. CDR3 bases: TGCAGTGCTAGGGCGGGACTAGCGGGAGTGTATGGTGAGCAGTTCTTC. It yields the protein CSARAGLAGVYGEQFF.

This clonotype was counted between two and nine times. The chain couples TRBV2 to TRBJ2-7; D is uncertain. Germline CDR1 is SNHLY and CDR2 is FYNNEI. Trimming took off 7 bases at V and 0 bases at J, with 13 bases between the two ends. This CDR3 spans 14 amino acids. This chain's CDR3 is CASNRDLFSYEQYF. The CDR3 DNA sequence: TGTGCCAGCAATCGAGACTTATTCTCCTACGAGCAGTACTTC.

This clonotype showed up just a few times. The gene calls are TRBV7-3 and TRBJ2-3; 11 nucleotides match TRBD2. V lost 5 bases and J lost 2; bases outside the gene matches: 12. The germline V gene encodes CDR1 SGHTA and CDR2 FQGTGA. The length of the CDR3 is 18 residues. Written as DNA, the CDR3 is TGTGCCAGCAGCGAGCTAGCGGGGGGTTCCCCGACCACAGATACGCAGTATTTT. Its protein is CASSELAGGSPTTDTQYF.

The chain links TRBV7-8 to TRBJ2-7, with 9 bases lining up with TRBD1. Germline CDR1 SGHVS, CDR2 FQNEAQ. This CDR3 comprises 13 residues. Trimming removed 5 bases from V and 7 bases from J; junction bases left unmatched: 6. The CDR3 spells CASSKGQGGEQYF. The CDR3 DNA reads TGTGCCAGCAGCAAGGGACAGGGTGGGGAGCAGTACTTC.

This chain uses TRBV5-5 with TRBJ1-6; TRBD1 aligns across 7 bases. Germline V lookup: CDR1 SGHKS, CDR2 YYEKEE (reference sequence). The CDR3 length is 15 residues. Trimming cost V 4 bases and J 7 bases; bases outside gene matches: 8. For the CDR3, the DNA is TGTGCCAGCAGCCTGACAGGGACGGCAAATTCACCCCTCCACTTT. Translating it yields CASSLTGTANSPLHF.

The rearrangement links TRBV7-2 to TRBJ2-7, with TRBD1 matching over 7 bases. The CDR3 length is 15 residues. The ends lost 1 base at V and 1 base at J; junction bases unmatched: 4. Germline CDR1 is SGHTA and CDR2 is FQGNSA. The CDR3: CASSLDRDSSYEQYF. Written as DNA, the CDR3 is TGTGCCAGCAGCTTAGACCGGGACAGTTCCTACGAGCAGTACTTC.

The chain combines TRBV6-5 with TRBJ1-1, with TRBD1 identical over 7 bases. The germline V gene has CDR1 MNHEY and CDR2 SVGAGI. This CDR3 comprises 14 residues. V gave up 0 bases and J gave up 9 bases; unmatched junction bases: 7. The CDR3 nucleotides are TGTGCCAGCAGTTACTCAAGAGGGGGCCGAAAAGCTTTCTTT. It yields the protein CASSYSRGGRKAFF.

This clonotype was counted a few times. This chain links TRBV7-8 with TRBJ1-5; D is perhaps TRBD1 (6 bases). Trimming pared 4 bases from V and 1 base from J, leaving 14 bases between. The CDR3 has 16 residues. CDR1 and CDR2 (germline): SGHVS, FQNEAQ. The CDR3 DNA sequence: TGTGCCAGCAGCTCGGGAGAGGGGGGGAGCAATCAGCCCCAGCATTTT. Its protein product is CASSSGEGGSNQPQHF.

The chain is built from TRBV28 and TRBJ1-5, with a possible D match to TRBD1 (6 bases). The CDR3 loop spans 14 amino acids. From germline, CDR1 is MDHEN and CDR2 SYDVKM. V was cut by 2 bases and J by 9 bases, with 14 bases left in between. The DNA for the CDR3 is TGTGCCAGCAGTTTAGGACAGACCCCTTCGCCCCAGCATTTT. Protein sequence: CASSLGQTPSPQHF.

This chain connects TRBV7-6 to TRBJ1-2; perhaps TRBD1 as D (6 bases). V dropped 0 bases and J dropped 4 bases, with 9 bases sitting between them. This CDR3 contains 14 residues. Germline V lookup: CDR1 SGHVS, CDR2 FNYEAQ. For the CDR3, the DNA is TGTGCCAGCAGCTTAGCAGGGGGGACCTATGGCTACACCTTC. Translation: CASSLAGGTYGYTF.

This sequence joins TRBV20-1 and TRBJ2-1; weak D call: TRBD1 (5 bases). This CDR3 is 14 amino acids long. V lost 4 bases, J lost 4 bases, and 14 bases lay in between. Per germline, CDR1 DFQATT and CDR2 SNEGSKA (reference sequence). The CDR3 reads CSAITSPGYNEQFF. The CDR3 nucleotides read TGCAGTGCTATTACCTCGCCAGGGTACAATGAGCAGTTCTTC.

This clonotype was found once. The chain recombines TRBV7-9 with TRBJ2-7; TRBD1 agrees at 11 bases. J lost 3 bases, V lost 5 bases, and 6 bases had no gene match. This CDR3 is 15 amino acids long. Germline V lookup: CDR1 SEHNR, CDR2 FQNEAQ (reference sequence). The CDR3 spells CASSLGQGVHYEQYF. CDR3 in DNA: TGTGCCAGCAGCCTGGGACAGGGGGTACACTACGAGCAGTACTTC.

The gene calls are TRBV5-4 and TRBJ2-2; possible D gene TRBD2, 5 bases. In germline, CDR1 is SGHNT, CDR2 YYREEE (reference sequence). This CDR3 has 14 residues. Trimming took 4 bases from V and 7 from J, leaving 14 bases between them. CDR3 bases: TGTGCCAGCAGCCATCAGGCGGGTGGCGGGGAGCTGTTTTTT. This gives the protein CASSHQAGGGELFF.

The gene calls are TRBV7-2 and TRBJ1-2; D is perhaps TRBD1 (6 bases). Germline V gives CDR1 SGHTA, CDR2 FQGNSA. CDR3 size: 15 residues. The germline V and J ends were trimmed by 5 bases and 7 bases, with 20 bases remaining between them. The CDR3 protein is CASSAQGQFSAGYTF. As DNA, the CDR3 is TGTGCCAGCAGCGCACAGGGCCAATTTTCGGCTGGCTACACCTTC. The full variable domain, its missing parts supplied by reference TRBV7-2 and TRBJ1-2, is GAGVSQSPSNKVTEKGKDVELRCDPISGHTALYWYRQSLGQGLEFLIYFQGNSAPDKSGLPSDRFSAERTGGSVSTLTIQRTQQEDSAVYLCASSAQGQFSAGYTFGSGTRLTVV.

This clonotype was found a few times. V usage is TRBV20-1 and J usage is TRBJ1-2; D is undetermined. Germline V CDR1 and CDR2: DFQATT, SNEGSKA (reference sequence). This CDR3 is built from 11 residues. Trimming took 5 bases from V and 4 from J, leaving 8 bases between them. The DNA of the CDR3 is TGCAGTGCTTGGACCCGCTATGGCTACACCTTC. Its translation is CSAWTRYGYTF.

This clonotype was seen a handful of times. This chain joins TRBV20-1 and TRBJ2-7; 11 bases line up with TRBD2. This CDR3 region has 15 residues. CDR1 is DFQATT, CDR2 SNEGSKA, per germline (reference sequence). V was clipped by 5 bases and J by 2 bases; unmatched bases: 8. CDR3 in amino acids: CSAPRATSGTYEQYF. The CDR3 coding sequence is TGCAGTGCTCCGCGGGCGACTAGCGGGACCTACGAGCAGTACTTC.

The chain recombines TRBV5-4 with TRBJ2-7; D is unclear. The germline V gene has CDR1 SGHNT and CDR2 YYREEE (reference sequence). V lost 0 bases to trimming and J lost 6 bases, with 13 bases between them. This CDR3 has 14 residues. The CDR3 DNA sequence: TGTGCCAGCAGCTTGGTTGGCAGGTTGGCCGAGCAGTACTTC. Amino acid sequence: CASSLVGRLAEQYF.

This chain links TRBV20-1 with TRBJ2-3; 10 bases line up with TRBD2. Germline CDR1 and CDR2: DFQATT and SNEGSKA (reference sequence). V lost 4 bases, J lost 3 bases, and 4 bases stayed unmatched. This CDR3 comprises 14 residues. The CDR3 loop is CSATGTSVTDTQYF. CDR3 DNA: TGCAGTGCTACCGGGACTAGCGTAACAGATACGCAGTATTTT.

This chain uses TRBV27 with TRBJ2-3, with 9 bases aligning to TRBD2. Germline V lookup: CDR1 MNHEY, CDR2 SMNVEV (reference sequence). V shed 2 bases and J 4 bases; nucleotides not matched to a gene: 10. The CDR3 spans 17 residues. CDR3 DNA: TGTGCCAGCAGTTTAGCGGGGGGGCCGGGATGGGCAGATACGCAGTATTTT. It yields the protein CASSLAGGPGWADTQYF.